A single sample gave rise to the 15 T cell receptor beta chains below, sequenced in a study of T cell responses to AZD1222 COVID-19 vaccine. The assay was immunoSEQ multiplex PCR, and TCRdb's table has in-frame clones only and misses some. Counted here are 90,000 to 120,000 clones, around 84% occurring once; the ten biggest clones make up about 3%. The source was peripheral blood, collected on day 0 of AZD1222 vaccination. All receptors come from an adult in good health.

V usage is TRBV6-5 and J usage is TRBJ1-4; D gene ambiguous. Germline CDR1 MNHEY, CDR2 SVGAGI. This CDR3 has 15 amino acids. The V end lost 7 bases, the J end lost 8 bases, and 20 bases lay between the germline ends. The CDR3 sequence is CASTPGGRRGEKLFF. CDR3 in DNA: TGTGCCAGCACCCCGGGTGGGCGCAGAGGGGAAAAACTGTTTTTT.

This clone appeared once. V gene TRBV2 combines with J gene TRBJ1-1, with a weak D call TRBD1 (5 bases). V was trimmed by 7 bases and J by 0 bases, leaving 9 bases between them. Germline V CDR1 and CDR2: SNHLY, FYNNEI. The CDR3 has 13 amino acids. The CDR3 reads CASTLTVNTEAFF. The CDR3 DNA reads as TGTGCCAGCACCTTGACAGTGAACACTGAAGCTTTCTTT.

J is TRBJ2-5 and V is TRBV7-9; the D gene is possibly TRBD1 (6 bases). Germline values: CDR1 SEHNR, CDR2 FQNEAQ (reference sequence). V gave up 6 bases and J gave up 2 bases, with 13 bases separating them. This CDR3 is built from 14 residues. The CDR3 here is CASSRTGTQETQYF. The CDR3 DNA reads TGTGCCAGCAGTAGGACCGGGACACAAGAGACCCAGTACTTC.

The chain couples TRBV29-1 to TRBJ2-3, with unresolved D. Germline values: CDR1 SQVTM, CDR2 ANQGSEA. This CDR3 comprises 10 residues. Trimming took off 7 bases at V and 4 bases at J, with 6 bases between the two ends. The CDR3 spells CSAGPDTQYF. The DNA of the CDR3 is TGCAGCGCCGGGCCAGATACGCAGTATTTT.

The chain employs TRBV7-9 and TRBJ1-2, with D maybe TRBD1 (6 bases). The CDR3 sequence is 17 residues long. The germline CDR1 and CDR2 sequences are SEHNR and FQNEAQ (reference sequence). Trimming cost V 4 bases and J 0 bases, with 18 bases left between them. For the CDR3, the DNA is TGTGCCAGCAGCTCCTATGGGGGCAGGGCCTCTAACTATGGCTACACCTTC. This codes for CASSSYGGRASNYGYTF. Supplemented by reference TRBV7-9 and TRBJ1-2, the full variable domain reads DTGVSQNPRHKITKRGQNVTFRCDPISEHNRLYWYRQTLGQGPEFLTYFQNEAQLEKSRLLSDRFSAERPKGSFSTLEIQRTEQGDSAMYLCASSSYGGRASNYGYTFGSGTRLTVV.

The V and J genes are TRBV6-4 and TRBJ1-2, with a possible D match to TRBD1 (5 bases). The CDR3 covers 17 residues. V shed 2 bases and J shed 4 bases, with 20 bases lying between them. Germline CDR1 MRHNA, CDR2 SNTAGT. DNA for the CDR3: TGTGCCAGCAGTGACCCGAACGGGACCGACTTAGTCTATGGCTACACCTTC. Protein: CASSDPNGTDLVYGYTF.

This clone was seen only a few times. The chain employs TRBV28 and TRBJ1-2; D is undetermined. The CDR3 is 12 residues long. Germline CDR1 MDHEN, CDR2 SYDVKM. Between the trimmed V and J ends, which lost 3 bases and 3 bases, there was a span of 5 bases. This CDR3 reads CASSLGDYGYTF. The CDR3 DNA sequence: TGTGCCAGCAGTTTGGGCGACTATGGCTACACCTTC.

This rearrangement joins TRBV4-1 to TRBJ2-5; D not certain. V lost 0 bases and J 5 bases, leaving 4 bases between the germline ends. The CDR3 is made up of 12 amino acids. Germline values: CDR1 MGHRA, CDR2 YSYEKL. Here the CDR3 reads CASSQEQETQYF. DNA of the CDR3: TGCGCCAGCAGCCAAGAACAGGAGACCCAGTACTTC.

The CDR3 bases are TGTGCCAGCAGCTTAAGGGGGTTGTCAGCTTTCTTT. It yields the protein CASSLRGLSAFF. The chain carries TRBV7-2 and TRBJ1-1, with D tentatively TRBD1 (6 bases). The CDR3 runs to 12 residues. The germline V gene encodes CDR1 SGHTA and CDR2 FQGNSA. Trimming pared 2 bases from V and 10 bases from J, leaving 11 bases between. Together with reference TRBV7-2 and TRBJ1-1, the CDR3 gives the full variable domain: GAGVSQSPSNKVTEKGKDVELRCDPISGHTALYWYRQSLGQGLEFLIYFQGNSAPDKSGLPSDRFSAERTGGSVSTLTIQRTQQEDSAVYLCASSLRGLSAFFGQGTRLTVV.

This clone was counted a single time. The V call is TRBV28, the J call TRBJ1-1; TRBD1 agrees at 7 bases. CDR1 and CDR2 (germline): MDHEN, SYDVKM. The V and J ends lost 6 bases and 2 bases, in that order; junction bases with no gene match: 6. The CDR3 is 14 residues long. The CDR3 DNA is TGTGCCAGCAGCCCAGACAGGGTAAACACTGAAGCTTTCTTT. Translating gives CASSPDRVNTEAFF.

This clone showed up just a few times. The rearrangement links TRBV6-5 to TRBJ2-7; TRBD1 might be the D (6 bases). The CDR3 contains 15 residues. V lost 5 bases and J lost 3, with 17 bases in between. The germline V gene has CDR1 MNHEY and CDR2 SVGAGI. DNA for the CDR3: TGTGCCAGCAGTAGATACAAAACAGGGAACTACGAGCAGTACTTC. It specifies CASSRYKTGNYEQYF.

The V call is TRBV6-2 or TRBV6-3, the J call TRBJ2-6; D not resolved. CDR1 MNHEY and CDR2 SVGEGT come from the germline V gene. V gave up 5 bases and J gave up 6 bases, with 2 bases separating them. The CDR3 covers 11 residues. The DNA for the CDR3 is TGTGCCAGCAGTAAGGCCAACGTCCTGACTTTC. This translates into CASSKANVLTF.

The CDR3 DNA sequence: TGTGCCTGGAGTGCCGGGACACCGACCCAGCCCCAGCATTTT. Amino acids: CAWSAGTPTQPQHF. The chain recombines TRBV30 with TRBJ1-5; maybe TRBD1 (6 bases). The CDR3 is 14 residues long. The germline V gene encodes CDR1 GTSNPN and CDR2 SVGIG (reference sequence). Trimming cost V 1 base and J 7 bases, with 14 bases left between them. Complete variable domain (other parts from reference TRBV30 and TRBJ1-5): SQTIHQWPATLVQPVGSPLSLECTVEGTSNPNLYWYRQAAGRGLQLLFYSVGIGQISSEVPQNLSASRPQDRQFILSSKKLLLSDSGFYLCAWSAGTPTQPQHFGDGTRLSIL.

CDR3 in DNA: TGTGCCTGGAGTGGGACTAGCGGGGGTTTCACCGGGGAGCTGTTTTTT. Amino acid sequence: CAWSGTSGGFTGELFF. The J gene is TRBJ2-2, the V gene TRBV30, with 13 bases fitting TRBD2. The CDR3 runs 16 residues. Trimming cost V 1 base and J 4 bases; bases outside gene matches: 3. CDR1 and CDR2 from the germline V gene are GTSNPN and SVGIG (reference sequence).

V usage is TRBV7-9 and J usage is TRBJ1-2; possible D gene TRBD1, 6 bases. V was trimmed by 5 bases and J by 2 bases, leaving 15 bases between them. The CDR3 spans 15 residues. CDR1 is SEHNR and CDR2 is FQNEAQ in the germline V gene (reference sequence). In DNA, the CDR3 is TGTGCCAGCAGCGGGTCCAGGGGATTGAACTATGGCTACACCTTC. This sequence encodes CASSGSRGLNYGYTF.